This T cell receptor (beta chain) was obtained from a study of blood T cell repertoires in COVID-19. Trimming left V 5 bases short and J 2 bases short, with 19 bases between. The CDR3 extends over 16 amino acids. The V gene's germline CDR1 is SNHLY and CDR2 FYNNEI. Generated by immunoSEQ multiplex PCR, the TCRdb table keeps only in-frame clones and is missing some. Of almost 55,000 clones in the sample, around 87% were seen once. Sample: peripheral blood. This receptor was taken from a man aged 45 to 65 with active COVID-19. This rearrangement joins TRBV2 to TRBJ2-7; D possibly corresponds to TRBD2 (5 bases). DNA for the CDR3: TGTGCCAGCAGTTCCCCCGGGGATTCGGTAGCCTACGAGCAGTACTTC. Amino acids: CASSSPGDSVAYEQYF.